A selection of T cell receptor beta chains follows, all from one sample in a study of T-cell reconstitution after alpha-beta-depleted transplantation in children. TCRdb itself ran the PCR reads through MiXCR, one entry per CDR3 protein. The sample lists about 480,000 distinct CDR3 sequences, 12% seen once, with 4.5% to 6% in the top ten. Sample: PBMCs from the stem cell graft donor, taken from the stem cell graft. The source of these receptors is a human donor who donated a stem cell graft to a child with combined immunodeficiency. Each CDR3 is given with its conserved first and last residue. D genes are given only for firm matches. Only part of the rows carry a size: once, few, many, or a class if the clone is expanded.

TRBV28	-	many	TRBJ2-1	TGTGCCAGCACTCCCGACAGCTCCTACAATGAGCAGTTCTTC	CASTPDSSYNEQFF
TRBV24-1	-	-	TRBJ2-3	TGTGCCACCAGTGAATTATCGGAGACAGATACGCAGTATTTT	CATSELSETDTQYF
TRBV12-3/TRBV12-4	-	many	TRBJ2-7	TGTGCCAGCAGTTCTACCAGGGTATTCCTCTTGGAGCAGTACTTC	CASSSTRVFLLEQYF
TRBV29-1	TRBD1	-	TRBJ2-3	TGCAGCGTTGCCACAGGGGGCATGGCAGATACGCAGTATTTT	CSVATGGMADTQYF
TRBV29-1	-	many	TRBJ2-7	TGCAGCGTGTGGACGGACTACGAGCAGTACTTC	CSVWTDYEQYF
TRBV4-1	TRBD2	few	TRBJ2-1	TGCGCCAGCAGCCAGGTAGCGGGATCGTACAATGAGCAGTTCTTC	CASSQVAGSYNEQFF
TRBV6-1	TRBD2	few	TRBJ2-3	TGTGCCAGCAGTCAAACTAGCGGGAGCTCAGATACGCAGTATTTT	CASSQTSGSSDTQYF
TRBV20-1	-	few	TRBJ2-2	TGCAGTGCGACCGGCCCGGCAAACACCGGGGAGCTGTTTTTT	CSATGPANTGELFF
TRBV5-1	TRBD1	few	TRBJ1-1	TGCGCCAGCACTCCTAGCGGGACAGGGGTTCACACTGAAGCTTTCTTT	CASTPSGTGVHTEAFF
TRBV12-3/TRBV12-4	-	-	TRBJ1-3	TGTGCCAGCAGTTACAGAGCCTCTGGAAACACCATATATTTT	CASSYRASGNTIYF
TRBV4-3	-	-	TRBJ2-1	TGCGCCAGCAGCCAAGATCCCACGGGGCGAAGCTCCTACAATGAGCAGTTCTTC	CASSQDPTGRSSYNEQFF
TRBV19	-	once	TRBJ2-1	TGTGCCAGTAGTATATTGTCCATCAATGAGCAGTTCTTC	CASSILSINEQFF
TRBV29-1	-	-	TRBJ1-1	TGCAGCGTTGAGCAGGGGAGGGGCTCTGAAGCTTTCTTT	CSVEQGRGSEAFF
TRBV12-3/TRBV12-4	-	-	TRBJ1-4	TGTGCCAGCAGGCTCGGGACGGGTGTTGGCCGTGAAAAACTGTTTTTT	CASRLGTGVGREKLFF
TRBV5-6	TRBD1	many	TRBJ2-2	TGTGCCAGCAGCTTTGGGACAGGGAGCGTTACCGGGGAGCTGTTTTTT	CASSFGTGSVTGELFF
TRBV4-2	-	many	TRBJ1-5	TGTGCCAGCAGCCAAGGACGGTACAATCAGCCCCAGCATTTT	CASSQGRYNQPQHF
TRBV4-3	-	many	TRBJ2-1	TGCGCCAGCAGCCAAGATCTCCTCGAAAGGGGACGAAGTAATGAGCAGTTCTTC	CASSQDLLERGRSNEQFF
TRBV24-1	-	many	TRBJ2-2	TGTGCCACCAGTGGTGGGAACACCGGGGAGCTGTTTTTT	CATSGGNTGELFF
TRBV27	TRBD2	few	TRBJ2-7	TGTGCCAGCAGTCGGGGGGGGCGGTACGAGCAGTACTTC	CASSRGGRYEQYF
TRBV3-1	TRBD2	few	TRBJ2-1	TGTGCCAGCAGCCAAATGACTAGCGGGAGACATGAGCAGTTCTTC	CASSQMTSGRHEQFF
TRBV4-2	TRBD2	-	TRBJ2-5	TGTGCCAGCAGCCCCAGAATCAGCGGGGGAGAGACCCAGTACTTC	CASSPRISGGETQYF
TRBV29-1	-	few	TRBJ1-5	TGCAGCGTTGAAGATCTTCGGAGCAGGGTAAGAAATCAGCCCCAGCATTTT	CSVEDLRSRVRNQPQHF
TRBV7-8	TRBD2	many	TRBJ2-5	TGTGCCAGCAGCTCCGGGACCCATAGCGGGGGGACACAAGAGACCCAGTACTTC	CASSSGTHSGGTQETQYF
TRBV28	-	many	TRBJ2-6	TGTGCCAGCAGTTTAGCCAGGGCTGGGGCCAACGTCCTGACTTTC	CASSLARAGANVLTF
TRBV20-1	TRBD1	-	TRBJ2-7	TGCAGTGCTTCGGACAGGGCCTTCTACGAGCAGTACTTC	CSASDRAFYEQYF
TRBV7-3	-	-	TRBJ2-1	TGTGCCAGCAGCAGACCTCAGGGGGGGAATGAGCAGTTCTTC	CASSRPQGGNEQFF
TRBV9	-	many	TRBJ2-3	TGTGCCAGCAGCGGACCTCAGGGAGAATTAAGAGATACGCAGTATTTT	CASSGPQGELRDTQYF
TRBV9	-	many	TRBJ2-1	TGTGCCAGCAGCGTAGTCAGGGGAGGGTACAATGAGCAGTTCTTC	CASSVVRGGYNEQFF
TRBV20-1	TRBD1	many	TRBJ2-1	TGCAGTGCTAGAGCAAGACAGGGGACCTACAATGAGCAGTTCTTC	CSARARQGTYNEQFF
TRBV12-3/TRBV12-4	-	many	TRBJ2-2	TGTGCCGGTCGCAGTGGGGGAGTGGGCACCGGGGAGCTGTTTTTT	CAGRSGGVGTGELFF
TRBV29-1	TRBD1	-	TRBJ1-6	TGCAGCGTTCGACAGGGAGAGACCTATAATTCACCCCTCCACTTT	CSVRQGETYNSPLHF
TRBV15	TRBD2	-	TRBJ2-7	TGTGCCACCGGGGGGGGACTCCACTACGAGCAGTACTTC	CATGGGLHYEQYF
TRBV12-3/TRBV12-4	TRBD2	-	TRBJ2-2	TGTGCCAGCACCCTGGGACTAGCGGGAGGGATGGGGAGCACCGGGGAGCTGTTTTTT	CASTLGLAGGMGSTGELFF
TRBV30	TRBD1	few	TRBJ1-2	TGTGCCTGGAGTGTCGACAGGGTTTGGGGCTACACCTTC	CAWSVDRVWGYTF
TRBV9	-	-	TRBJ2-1	TGTGCCAGCAGCAACCAGGGGGGAGGCCCCTACAATGAGCAGTTCTTC	CASSNQGGGPYNEQFF
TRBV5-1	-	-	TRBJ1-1	TGCGCCAGCAGCTTTCGGGGATGGGGCCTCCCGCAAAGGGCTGAAGCTTTCTTT	CASSFRGWGLPQRAEAFF
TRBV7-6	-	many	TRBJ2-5	TGTGCCAGCAGCCAGAACAGGGTTCGAGCGGAGACCCAGTACTTC	CASSQNRVRAETQYF
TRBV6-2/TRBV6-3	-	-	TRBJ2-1	TGTGCCAGCAGTTCAAGCGGGCCAAGCTCCTACAATGAGCAGTTCTTC	CASSSSGPSSYNEQFF
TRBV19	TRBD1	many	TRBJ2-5	TGTGCCAGTAGGCCCACAGGGGGAGGTTTAGAGACCCAGTACTTC	CASRPTGGGLETQYF
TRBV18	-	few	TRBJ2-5	TGTGCCAGCTCACCTGGATACAACATAGAGACCCAGTACTTC	CASSPGYNIETQYF
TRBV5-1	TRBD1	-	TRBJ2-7	TGCGCCAGCAGCCCTGGACAGGGGAAAAGGACCTACGAGCAGTACTTC	CASSPGQGKRTYEQYF
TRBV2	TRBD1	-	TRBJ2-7	TGTGCCAGCAGTTTTACAGGGGCCAACGAGCAGTACTTC	CASSFTGANEQYF
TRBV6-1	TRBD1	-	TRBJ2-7	TGTGCCAGCAGTGGCGTTCTGGACAGGGGTACCTACGAGCAGTACTTC	CASSGVLDRGTYEQYF
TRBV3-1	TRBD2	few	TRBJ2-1	TGTGCCAGCAGCCAAGATACGGCGGGAGGCCCAAGTGAGCAGTTCTTC	CASSQDTAGGPSEQFF
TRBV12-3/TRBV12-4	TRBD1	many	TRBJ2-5	TGTGCCAGCAGTTCCCGGGACAGGGTGGTAGAAGAGACCCAGTACTTC	CASSSRDRVVEETQYF
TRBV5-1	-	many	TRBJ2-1	TGCGCCAGCAGCTCCGGCCTGGACTACCTCACCGACAATGAGCAGTTCTTC	CASSSGLDYLTDNEQFF
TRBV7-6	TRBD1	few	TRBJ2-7	TGTGCCAGCAGCTCGGGACAGGGGTTAAGGGCCGAGCAGTACTTC	CASSSGQGLRAEQYF
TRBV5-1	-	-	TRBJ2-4	TGCGCCAGCAGCTTGGGTGCAGTGACCAAAAACATTCAGTACTTC	CASSLGAVTKNIQYF
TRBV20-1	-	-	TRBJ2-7	TGCAGTGCCCGGGGGCTCAGGGAGCAGTACTTC	CSARGLREQYF
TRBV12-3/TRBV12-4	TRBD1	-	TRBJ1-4	TGTGCCAGCAGTCTCGACAGGGAAGAAGAAAAACTGTTTTTT	CASSLDREEEKLFF
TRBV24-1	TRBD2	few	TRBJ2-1	TGTGCCACCAGTGGGAAGCGGGAGTACAATGAGCAGTTCTTC	CATSGKREYNEQFF
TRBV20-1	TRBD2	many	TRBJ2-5	TGCAGTGCTAGAGTAGATCTAGCGGTCATGGAAGAGACCCAGTACTTC	CSARVDLAVMEETQYF
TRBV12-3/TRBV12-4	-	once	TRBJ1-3	TGTGCCAGCAGCCCACGGCGCCACACCATACATTTT	CASSPRRHTIHF
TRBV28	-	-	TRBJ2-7	TGTGCCAGCAGTCCCACGGGTTGGGAAAGTTCGGCCGAGCAGTACTTC	CASSPTGWESSAEQYF
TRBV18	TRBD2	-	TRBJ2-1	TGTGTCAGCTCACTCCGGACTAGCGGGAGTGCGAATGAGCAGTTCTTC	CVSSLRTSGSANEQFF
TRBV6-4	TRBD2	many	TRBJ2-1	TGTGCCAGCAGTGACTGGGGGACTAGCGGCTACAATGAGCAGTTCTTC	CASSDWGTSGYNEQFF